Presented here are 23 T cell receptor beta chains from one specimen sequenced in a study of blood T cell repertoires in COVID-19. Clones were sequenced by immunoSEQ multiplex PCR, and TCRdb holds only the in-frame ones, with some missing. The sample has under 200,000 clones; around 83% are singletons. Specimen: peripheral blood. Receptor source: a woman between 35 and 50 years old with acute or convalescent COVID-19.

The chain uses TRBV5-1 and TRBJ2-3, with 8 bases identical to TRBD1. Germline V gene lookup returns CDR1 SGHRS and CDR2 YFSETQ. The CDR3 contains 19 residues. V lost 1 base to trimming and J lost 0 bases; unmatched junction nucleotides: 13. The CDR3 loop reads CASSLRTGPRASSTDTQYF. In DNA, the CDR3 is TGCGCCAGCAGCTTGAGGACAGGGCCTAGGGCCTCTAGCACAGATACGCAGTATTTT.

This chain uses TRBV28 with TRBJ2-7, with 7 bases aligning to TRBD1. The CDR3 consists of 13 residues. Germline CDR1 is MDHEN and CDR2 is SYDVKM. V lost 2 bases and J lost 4; bases outside the gene matches: 2. The CDR3 here is CASSLPGGYEQYF. CDR3 nucleotides: TGTGCCAGCAGTTTACCAGGGGGTTACGAGCAGTACTTC.

V usage is TRBV2 and J usage is TRBJ2-1; 11 positions match TRBD1. This CDR3 is 16 amino acids long. CDR1 and CDR2 from the germline V gene are SNHLY and FYNNEI. J was trimmed by 8 bases and V by 5 bases; bases with no gene match: 11. The CDR3 here is CASSFGQGAFLDEQFF. CDR3 coding DNA: TGTGCCAGCAGTTTCGGACAGGGGGCATTTTTGGATGAGCAGTTCTTC.

The chain couples TRBV10-3 to TRBJ2-7, with D uncertain. This CDR3 comprises 15 residues. Trimming removed 3 bases at V and 5 bases at J, with 17 bases between. CDR1 is ENHRY, CDR2 SYGVKD, per germline. CDR3 in DNA: TGTGCCATCAGTGAATTCCGGGTGGAAGGCAACGAGCAGTACTTC. Its protein product is CAISEFRVEGNEQYF.

V usage is TRBV5-6 and J usage is TRBJ1-2; a possible D gene is TRBD1 (6 bases). In germline, CDR1 is SGHDT, CDR2 YYEEEE. The CDR3 is 12 amino acids. The V and J ends lost 5 bases and 6 bases respectively, with 11 bases between them. CDR3 amino acids: CASSRDTHGYTF. The CDR3 coding sequence is TGTGCCAGCAGTCGGGACACCCATGGCTACACCTTC.

This rearrangement joins TRBV18 to TRBJ1-1; 9 nucleotides agree with TRBD1. Germline V CDR1 and CDR2: KGHSH, LQKENI. The CDR3 extends over 15 amino acids. The J segment lost 4 bases and the V segment lost 2 bases, leaving 5 bases of the junction unmatched. CDR3 DNA sequence: TGTGCCAGCTCACCAAGGACAGGGGAAGCCACTGAAGCTTTCTTT. Protein: CASSPRTGEATEAFF.

The chain has TRBV3-1 (or the pseudogene TRBV3-2) and TRBJ1-3; 9 nucleotides align to TRBD1. V lost 3 bases and J lost 2; bases outside the gene matches: 2. The CDR3 covers 15 residues. Germline lookup yields CDR1 LGHDT and CDR2 YNNKEL (reference sequence). CDR3 amino acids: CASSHTGGPGNTIYF. CDR3 coding DNA: TGTGCCAGCAGCCATACAGGGGGCCCTGGAAACACCATATATTTT.

The genes are TRBV5-4 and TRBJ2-3; D is perhaps TRBD2 (5 bases). V dropped 0 bases and J dropped 7 bases, with 9 bases sitting between them. CDR1 is SGHNT, CDR2 YYREEE, per germline (reference sequence). This CDR3 is built from 13 residues. The CDR3, as DNA: TGTGCCAGCAGCTTGGGATCTAGCTATACGCAGTATTTT. Its protein is CASSLGSSYTQYF.

This chain uses TRBV27 with TRBJ1-6; no clear D. There are 17 residues in the CDR3. Trimming took off 6 bases at V and 4 bases at J, with 19 bases between the two ends. Per the germline V gene, CDR1 is MNHEY and CDR2 is SMNVEV (reference sequence). Here the CDR3 reads CASSATSGDRYNSPLHF. The CDR3 DNA reads TGTGCCAGCAGCGCTACCTCAGGTGACCGATATAATTCACCCCTCCACTTT.

This chain uses TRBV19 with TRBJ2-2, with TRBD1 matching 12 bases. The germline V gene encodes CDR1 LNHDA and CDR2 SQIVND (reference sequence). This CDR3 has 17 residues. Losses at the gene ends were 4 bases for V and 4 bases for J; bases not matched to a gene: 7. The DNA of the CDR3 is TGTGCCAGTAGTAAAGTACGGGGACAGGGGGCCACCGGGGAGCTGTTTTTT. Translating gives CASSKVRGQGATGELFF.

The genes are TRBV4-2 and TRBJ1-5, with 7 positions matching TRBD1. V lost 2 bases to trimming and J lost 0 bases; unmatched junction nucleotides: 4. The CDR3 contains 16 residues. Germline V gene lookup returns CDR1 LGHNA and CDR2 YNFKEQ. The CDR3 here is CASSQQGQYSNQPQHF. In nucleotides, the CDR3 is TGTGCCAGCAGCCAACAGGGACAGTATAGCAATCAGCCCCAGCATTTT.

This rearrangement joins TRBV5-4 to TRBJ2-3; maybe TRBD2 (5 bases). Germline V gene sequence: CDR1 SGHNT, CDR2 YYREEE (reference sequence). The CDR3 covers 16 residues. Trimming cost V 3 bases and J 0 bases, with 14 bases left between them. The chain's CDR3 is CASSSRTSGSTDTQYF. The CDR3 nucleotides are TGTGCCAGCAGCTCACGTACGTCGGGGAGCACAGATACGCAGTATTTT.

The chain links TRBV3-1 (or the pseudogene TRBV3-2) to TRBJ2-7, with a tentative D call TRBD1 (5 bases). The length of the CDR3 is 13 residues. Germline V gives CDR1 LGHDT, CDR2 YNNKEL (reference sequence). V was shortened by 4 bases and J by 9 bases, with 16 bases between the two germline ends. CDR3 nucleotide sequence: TGTGCCAGCAGCCTCGACCCTTTGACAGTGCAGTACTTC. Amino acid sequence: CASSLDPLTVQYF.

CDR3 protein: CSVEYSSNQPQHF. For the CDR3, the DNA is TGCAGCGTGGAATATAGTAGCAATCAGCCCCAGCATTTT. This chain connects TRBV29-1 to TRBJ1-5; D gene unclear. Germline CDR1 reads SQVTM; CDR2 reads ANQGSEA. CDR3 length: 13 amino acids. The germline V and J ends were trimmed by 6 bases and 0 bases, with 9 bases remaining between them.

The table lists this clone with a count of one. The V call is TRBV7-9, the J call TRBJ1-5, with D unclear. In germline, CDR1 is SEHNR, CDR2 FQNEAQ (reference sequence). The CDR3 contains 13 residues. V gave up 5 bases and J gave up 1 base, with 6 bases separating them. CDR3 sequence reads: CASSEVSNQPQHF. CDR3 coding DNA: TGTGCCAGCAGCGAGGTCAGCAATCAGCCCCAGCATTTT.

In its sample, this clone was seen a few times. V gene TRBV9 combines with J gene TRBJ1-1; D is possibly TRBD1 (5 bases). The length of the CDR3 is 15 residues. V was pared by 0 bases and J by 9 bases, with 18 bases between. Germline CDR1 SGDLS, CDR2 YYNGEE. The chain's CDR3 is CASSVGSASGLKAFF. As DNA, the CDR3 is TGTGCCAGCAGCGTAGGGAGCGCATCAGGGTTAAAAGCTTTCTTT.

The chain is built from TRBV6-5 and TRBJ2-5; D is perhaps TRBD2 (6 bases). Trimming cost V 8 bases and J 5 bases, with 18 bases left between them. Germline CDR1 and CDR2: MNHEY and SVGAGI. This CDR3 comprises 14 residues. CDR3 coding DNA: TGTGCCAGCGGTTGGCAGGGCGGAGGGGAGACCCAGTACTTC. Encoded protein: CASGWQGGGETQYF.

V gene TRBV2 combines with J gene TRBJ2-7; the D gene is possibly TRBD2 (5 bases). Trimming removed 4 bases at V and 10 bases at J, with 11 bases between. Germline-derived CDR1 and CDR2 are SNHLY and FYNNEI. The CDR3 spans 11 residues. The chain's CDR3 is CASSGTGNQYF. The CDR3 nucleotides are TGTGCCAGCAGTGGGACCGGGAACCAGTACTTC. Full variable domain (rest looked up from reference TRBV2 and TRBJ2-7): EPEVTQTPSHQVTQMGQEVILRCVPISNHLYFYWYRQILGQKVEFLVSFYNNEISEKSEIFDDQFSVERPDGSNFTLKIRSTKLEDSAMYFCASSGTGNQYFGPGTRLTVT.

The genes are TRBV24-1 and TRBJ2-3, with 7 bases identical to TRBD1. The germline V gene encodes CDR1 KGHDR and CDR2 SFDVKD. The junction had 4 bases not matched to a gene; V was cut back by 3 bases and J by 2 bases. The CDR3 is made up of 15 amino acids. The CDR3 is CATSDRQGFTDTQYF. The CDR3, as DNA: TGTGCCACCAGTGATAGACAGGGTTTCACAGATACGCAGTATTTT.

The rearrangement uses TRBV4-1 and TRBJ1-3, with D possibly matching TRBD1 (6 bases). Germline V CDR1 and CDR2: MGHRA, YSYEKL. This CDR3 is 15 amino acids long. Trimming stripped 8 bases from V and 0 bases from J, with 14 bases between. As DNA, the CDR3 is TGCGCCAGCCGGGAACAGGGCCGCTCTGGAAACACCATATATTTT. It encodes CASREQGRSGNTIYF.

This chain connects TRBV5-1 to TRBJ1-5, with D maybe TRBD1 (5 bases). This CDR3 has 15 residues. Germline values: CDR1 SGHRS, CDR2 YFSETQ. Trimming cost V 4 bases and J 0 bases, with 11 bases left between them. The CDR3 loop is CASSPQGHSNQPQHF. DNA of the CDR3: TGCGCCAGCAGCCCCCAGGGCCATAGCAATCAGCCCCAGCATTTT.

V is TRBV24-1 and J is TRBJ2-3, with 15 bases aligning to TRBD2. The CDR3 totals 17 residues. The V and J ends lost 1 base and 8 bases, in that order; junction bases with no gene match: 6. CDR1 is KGHDR and CDR2 is SFDVKD in the germline V gene. In nucleotides, the CDR3 is TGTGCCACCAGTGATTTAGGACTAGCGGGAGGGCCGGTTACGCAGTATTTT. It encodes CATSDLGLAGGPVTQYF.

The chain carries TRBV25-1 and TRBJ1-5; D is uncertain. Germline V gives CDR1 MGHDK, CDR2 SYGVNS. The V end lost 2 bases, the J end lost 2 bases, and 7 bases lay between the germline ends. The CDR3 is 14 amino acids. The CDR3 coding sequence is TGTGCCAGCAGTGAAACGCCGGGCAATCAGCCCCAGCATTTT. Its translation: CASSETPGNQPQHF.